The clone carrying this T cell receptor beta chain was counted between two and nine times. This entry is derived from a study of CD8 T cells in ankylosing spondylitis. The CDR3 has 15 residues. J was trimmed by 4 bases and V by 0 bases; bases with no gene match: 5. From germline, CDR1 is SGDLS and CDR2 YYNGEE. TCRdb itself ran the 5' RACE reads through MiXCR, one entry per CDR3 protein. This sample has 300,000 to 400,000 distinct CDR3 sequences, with approximately 20% found just once. The receptor comes from a male donor with ankylosing spondylitis or in good health (not recorded which). The sample was blood, either unsorted or a sorted T cell fraction (not recorded which). V gene TRBV9 combines with J gene TRBJ1-2; 8 bases are a match to TRBD1. DNA of the CDR3: TGTGCCAGCAGCGTAGCCGGACAGGGCAGCTATGGCTACACCTTC. Amino acids: CASSVAGQGSYGYTF.